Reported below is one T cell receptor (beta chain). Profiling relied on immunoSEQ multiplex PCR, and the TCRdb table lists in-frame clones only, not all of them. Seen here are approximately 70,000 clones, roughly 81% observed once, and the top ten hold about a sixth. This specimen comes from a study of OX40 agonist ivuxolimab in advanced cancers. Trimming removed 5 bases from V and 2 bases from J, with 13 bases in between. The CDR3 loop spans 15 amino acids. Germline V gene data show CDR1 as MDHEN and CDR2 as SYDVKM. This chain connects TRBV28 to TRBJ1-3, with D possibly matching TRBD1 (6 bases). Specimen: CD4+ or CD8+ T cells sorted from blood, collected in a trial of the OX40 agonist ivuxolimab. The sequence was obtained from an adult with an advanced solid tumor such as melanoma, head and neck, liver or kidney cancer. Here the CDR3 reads CASSLDRRTGNTIYF. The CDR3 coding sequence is TGTGCCAGCAGTCTTGACAGGAGGACTGGAAACACCATATATTTT.